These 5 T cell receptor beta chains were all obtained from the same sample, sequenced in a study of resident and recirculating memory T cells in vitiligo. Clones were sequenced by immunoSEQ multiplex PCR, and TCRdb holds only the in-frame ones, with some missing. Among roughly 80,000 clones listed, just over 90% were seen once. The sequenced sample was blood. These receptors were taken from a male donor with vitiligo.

The DNA for the CDR3 is TGCGCCAGCAGTCACCCTTCTACAGGGGGAAAACCGCCTGGGAGCGAGCAGTACTTC. Translation gives CASSHPSTGGKPPGSEQYF. V gene TRBV23-1 combines with J gene TRBJ2-7; 8 bases are a match to TRBD1. TRBV23-1 falls under the ORF class, with uncertain function. V trimming: 3 bases; J trimming: 6 bases; junction bases outside the gene matches: 22. CDR3 length: 19 residues.

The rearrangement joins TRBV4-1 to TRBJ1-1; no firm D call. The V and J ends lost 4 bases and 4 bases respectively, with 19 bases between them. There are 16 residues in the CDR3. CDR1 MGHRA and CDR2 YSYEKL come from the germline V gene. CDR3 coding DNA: TGCGCCAGCAGCCGCCTCCCCGGGTCTCTGACCACTGAAGCTTTCTTT. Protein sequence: CASSRLPGSLTTEAFF.

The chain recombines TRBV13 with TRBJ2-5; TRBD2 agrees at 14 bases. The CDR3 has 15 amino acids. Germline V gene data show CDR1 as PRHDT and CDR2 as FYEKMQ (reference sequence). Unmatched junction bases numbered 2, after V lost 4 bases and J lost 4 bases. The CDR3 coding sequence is TGTGCCAGCAGCTCCGGACTAGCGGGAGGAGAGACCCAGTACTTC. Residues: CASSSGLAGGETQYF.

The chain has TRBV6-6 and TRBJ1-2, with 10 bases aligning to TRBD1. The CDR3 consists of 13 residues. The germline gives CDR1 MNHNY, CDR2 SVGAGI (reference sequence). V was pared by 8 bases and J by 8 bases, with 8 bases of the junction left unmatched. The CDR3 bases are TGTGCCAGCCTCGCGGGACAGGGGCTCGGCTACACCTTC. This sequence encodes CASLAGQGLGYTF.

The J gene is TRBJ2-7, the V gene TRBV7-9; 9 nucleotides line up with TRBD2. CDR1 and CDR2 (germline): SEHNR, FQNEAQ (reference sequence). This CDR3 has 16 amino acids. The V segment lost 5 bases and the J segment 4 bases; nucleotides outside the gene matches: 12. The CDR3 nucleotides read TGTGCCAGCAGCCGTAGCGGGAGTGGTTGGGCTTACGAGCAGTACTTC. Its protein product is CASSRSGSGWAYEQYF.